These 17 T cell receptor beta chains came from one sample sequenced in a study of blood T cell repertoires in COVID-19. Using immunoSEQ multiplex PCR, the repertoire was profiled, and TCRdb retains in-frame clones only, with some absent. The sample carries about 74,000 clones, 88% recorded once. The source material was peripheral blood. These receptors came from a woman older than 75 with active or convalescent COVID-19.

V is TRBV5-1 and J is TRBJ2-7, with 11 bases identical to TRBD2. The CDR3 is 16 amino acids. Germline V CDR1 and CDR2: SGHRS, YFSETQ. Trimming cost V 0 bases and J 4 bases; bases outside gene matches: 6. CDR3 bases: TGCGCCAGCAGCTTGGGGACTAGCGGGCTAACATACGAGCAGTACTTC. Translation gives CASSLGTSGLTYEQYF.

The table lists this clone with a count of one. The chain joins TRBV12-1 to TRBJ1-3; the table's D call, TRBD1, has no DNA check behind it. TRBV12-1 is reported as a pseudogene. The CDR3 loop spans 16 amino acids. The CDR3 is CASSFAGRLSGNTIYF. The CDR3 coding sequence is TGTGCCAGCAGCTTTGCGGGCAGGCTCTCTGGAAACACCATATATTTT.

V gene TRBV4-3 combines with J gene TRBJ1-2, with D maybe TRBD1 (5 bases). Germline CDR1 reads LGHNA; CDR2 reads YSLEER. The V gene lost 1 base and the J gene lost 0 bases, with 12 bases spanning the gap. This CDR3 has 16 residues. The CDR3 reads CASSQGEDKTNYGYTF. The CDR3 bases are TGCGCCAGCAGCCAAGGGGAGGACAAAACTAACTATGGCTACACCTTC.

The genes are TRBV2 and TRBJ1-3, with TRBD1 matching over 8 bases. Germline CDR1 reads SNHLY; CDR2 reads FYNNEI. The V gene end was trimmed by 6 bases and the J gene end by 0 bases; junction bases not matched to a gene: 7. This CDR3 has 16 amino acids. The CDR3 DNA is TGTGCCAGCAGCAGGGACAGGCCCTTCTCTGGAAACACCATATATTTT. The encoded protein is CASSRDRPFSGNTIYF.

V gene TRBV5-5 combines with J gene TRBJ2-5, with 9 nucleotides matching TRBD2. The CDR3 spans 15 residues. V shed 3 bases, J shed 1 base, and the junction held 4 bases outside the gene matches. Germline V gives CDR1 SGHKS, CDR2 YYEKEE (reference sequence). DNA for the CDR3: TGTGCCAGCAGCTCATTAGCGGGAGTCCAAGAGACCCAGTACTTC. Encoded protein: CASSSLAGVQETQYF. The variable domain in full, with the rest retrieved from reference TRBV5-5 and TRBJ2-5, is DAGVTQSPTHLIKTRGQQVTLRCSPISGHKSVSWYQQVLGQGPQFIFQYYEKEERGRGNFPDRFSARQFPNYSSELNVNALLLGDSALYLCASSSLAGVQETQYFGPGTRLLVL.

The chain employs TRBV7-3 and TRBJ2-3, with D maybe TRBD2 (5 bases). The CDR3 runs 14 residues. Trimming shortened V by 2 bases and J by 5 bases, and 11 bases separated the two germline ends. Germline loops: CDR1 SGHTA, CDR2 FQGTGA. The CDR3 region has the DNA TGTGCCAGCAGCTTAGCGGGCACGGGAGATACGCAGTATTTT. Protein product: CASSLAGTGDTQYF.

This chain connects TRBV19 to TRBJ1-5, with TRBD1 matching over 7 bases. The germline CDR1 and CDR2 sequences are LNHDA and SQIVND (reference sequence). The V segment lost 5 bases and the J segment 6 bases; nucleotides outside the gene matches: 13. This CDR3 spans 16 amino acids. The CDR3 region has the DNA TGTGCCAGTAGTCCCAGTCGGAGGGGGCATCGTCAGCCCCAGCATTTT. Amino acids: CASSPSRRGHRQPQHF. The full variable domain, rest sourced from reference TRBV19 and TRBJ1-5, is DGGITQSPKYLFRKEGQNVTLSCEQNLNHDAMYWYRQDPGQGLRLIYYSQIVNDFQKGDIAEGYSVSREKKESFPLTVTSAQKNPTAFYLCASSPSRRGHRQPQHFGDGTRLSIL.

The chain joins TRBV6-5 to TRBJ2-3, with 10 bases aligning to TRBD2. Germline V gene sequence: CDR1 MNHEY, CDR2 SVGAGI. This CDR3 comprises 14 residues. V shed 5 bases and J 3 bases; nucleotides not matched to a gene: 2. CDR3 loop: CASSKTSGTDTQYF. CDR3 DNA: TGTGCCAGCAGTAAGACTAGCGGGACAGATACGCAGTATTTT.

This chain connects TRBV30 to TRBJ2-7; 8 bases line up with TRBD2. After removal of 5 bases from V and 3 bases from J, the junction contained 9 bases not matched to a gene. This CDR3 has 14 residues. The germline V gene encodes CDR1 GTSNPN and CDR2 SVGIG (reference sequence). CDR3: CAWPQLAGGYEQYF. The CDR3 DNA follows: TGTGCCTGGCCCCAGCTAGCGGGCGGCTACGAGCAGTACTTC.

The V call is TRBV7-2, the J call TRBJ2-3, with 10 nucleotides matching TRBD2. V shed 0 bases and J 4 bases; nucleotides not matched to a gene: 1. This CDR3 spans 15 amino acids. From germline, CDR1 is SGHTA and CDR2 FQGNSA. The CDR3 is CASSLAGLASDTQYF. For the CDR3, the DNA is TGTGCCAGCAGCTTAGCGGGACTAGCGTCAGATACGCAGTATTTT.

This chain joins TRBV19 and TRBJ2-7; 9 nucleotides line up with TRBD1. The CDR3 extends over 16 amino acids. V shed 3 bases and J 3 bases; nucleotides not matched to a gene: 9. Germline V lookup: CDR1 LNHDA, CDR2 SQIVND (reference sequence). CDR3 bases: TGTGCCAGTAGTATTTTAGGACAGGGGACAGTCTACGAGCAGTACTTC. Amino acid sequence: CASSILGQGTVYEQYF.

The CDR3 sequence is CASSQSKADYNEQFF. The CDR3 DNA reads as TGCGCCAGCAGTCAATCGAAGGCGGACTACAATGAGCAGTTCTTC. The chain employs TRBV23-1 and TRBJ2-1; D gene unclear. TRBV23-1 is classed as an ORF, of uncertain function. This CDR3 is 15 amino acids long. V shed 0 bases and J shed 3 bases, with 9 bases lying between them.

The rearrangement links TRBV4-3 to TRBJ2-3, with 7 bases identical to TRBD2. The CDR3 consists of 17 residues. The germline V gene has CDR1 LGHNA and CDR2 YSLEER. V lost 4 bases, J lost 4 bases, and 14 bases stayed unmatched. The DNA for the CDR3 is TGCGCCAGCAGCCGGGGTTCGGCGGGGGAGGCCCCAGATACGCAGTATTTT. As protein: CASSRGSAGEAPDTQYF.

The CDR3 nucleotides are TGTGCCAGCAGTGAACGTAGGAGTGAGCAGTTCTTC. Translated: CASSERRSEQFF. The V and J genes are TRBV25-1 and TRBJ2-1; D call uncertain. Per the germline V gene, CDR1 is MGHDK and CDR2 is SYGVNS. The CDR3 sequence is 12 residues long. The V end was cut by 2 bases, the J end by 9 bases, with 8 bases between.

The rearrangement links TRBV4-3 to TRBJ2-2; 8 bases align to TRBD1. V trimming: 2 bases; J trimming: 3 bases; junction bases outside the gene matches: 5. Germline V gene data show CDR1 as LGHNA and CDR2 as YSLEER. The CDR3 consists of 16 residues. CDR3 region: CASSQLTGVDTGELFF. The CDR3, as DNA: TGCGCCAGCAGCCAATTGACAGGGGTCGACACCGGGGAGCTGTTTTTT.

J is TRBJ2-7 and V is TRBV2; the match to TRBD1 covers 12 bases. CDR1 is SNHLY and CDR2 is FYNNEI in the germline V gene. The CDR3 covers 14 residues. The V gene end was trimmed by 10 bases and the J gene end by 7 bases; junction bases not matched to a gene: 11. CDR3 sequence reads: CATTGQGAVREQYF. DNA for the CDR3: TGTGCCACCACGGGACAGGGGGCAGTAAGGGAGCAGTACTTC.

V usage is TRBV24-1 and J usage is TRBJ1-2, with D tentatively TRBD1 (5 bases). The CDR3 covers 15 residues. From germline, CDR1 is KGHDR and CDR2 SFDVKD. Trimming stripped 3 bases from V and 2 bases from J, with 12 bases between. This chain's CDR3 is CATSDPAWGNYGYTF. CDR3 DNA: TGTGCCACCAGTGATCCGGCTTGGGGCAACTATGGCTACACCTTC.